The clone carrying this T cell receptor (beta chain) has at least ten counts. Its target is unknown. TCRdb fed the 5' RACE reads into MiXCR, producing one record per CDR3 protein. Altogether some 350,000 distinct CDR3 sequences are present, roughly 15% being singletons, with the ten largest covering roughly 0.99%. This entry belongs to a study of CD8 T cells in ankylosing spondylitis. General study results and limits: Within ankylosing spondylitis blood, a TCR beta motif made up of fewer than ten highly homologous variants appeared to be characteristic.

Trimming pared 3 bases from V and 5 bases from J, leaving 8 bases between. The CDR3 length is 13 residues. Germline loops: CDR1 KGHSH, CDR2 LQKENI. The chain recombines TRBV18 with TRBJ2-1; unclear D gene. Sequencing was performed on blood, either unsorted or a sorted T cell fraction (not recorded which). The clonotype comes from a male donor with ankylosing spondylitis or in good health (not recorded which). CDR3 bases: TGTGCCAGCTCACCGCTCCCTAACAATGAGCAGTTCTTC. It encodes CASSPLPNNEQFF. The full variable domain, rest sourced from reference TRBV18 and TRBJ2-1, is NAGVMQNPRHLVRRRGQEARLRCSPMKGHSHVYWYRQLPEEGLKFMVYLQKENIIDESGMPKERFSAEFPKEGPSILRIQQVVRGDSAAYFCASSPLPNNEQFFGPGTRLTVL.